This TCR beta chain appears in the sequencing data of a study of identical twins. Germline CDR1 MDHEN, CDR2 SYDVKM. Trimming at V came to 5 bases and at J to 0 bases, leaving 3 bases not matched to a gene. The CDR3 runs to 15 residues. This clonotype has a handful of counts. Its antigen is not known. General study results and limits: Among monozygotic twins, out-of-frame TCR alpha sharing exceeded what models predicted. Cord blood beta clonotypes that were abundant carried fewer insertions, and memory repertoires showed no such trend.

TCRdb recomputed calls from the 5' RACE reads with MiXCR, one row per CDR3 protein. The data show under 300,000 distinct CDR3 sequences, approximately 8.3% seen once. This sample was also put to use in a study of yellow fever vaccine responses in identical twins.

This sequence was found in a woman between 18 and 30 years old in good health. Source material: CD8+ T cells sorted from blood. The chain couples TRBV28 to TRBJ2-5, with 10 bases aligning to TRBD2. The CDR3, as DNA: TGTGCCAGCAGTAGACTAGCGGGTAACCAAGAGACCCAGTACTTC. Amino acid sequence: CASSRLAGNQETQYF.